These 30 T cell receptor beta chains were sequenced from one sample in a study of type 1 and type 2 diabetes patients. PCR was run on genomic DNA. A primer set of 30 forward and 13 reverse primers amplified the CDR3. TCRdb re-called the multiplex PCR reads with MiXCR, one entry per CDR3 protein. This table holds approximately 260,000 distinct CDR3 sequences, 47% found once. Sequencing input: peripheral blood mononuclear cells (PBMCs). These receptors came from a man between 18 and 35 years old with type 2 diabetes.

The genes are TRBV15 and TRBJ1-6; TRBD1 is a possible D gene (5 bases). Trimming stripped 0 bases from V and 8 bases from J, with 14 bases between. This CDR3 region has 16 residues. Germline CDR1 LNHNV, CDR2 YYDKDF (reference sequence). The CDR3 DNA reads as TGTGCCACCAGCAGAGATTCCGGGGGGGAACATTCACCCCTCCACTTT. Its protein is CATSRDSGGEHSPLHF.

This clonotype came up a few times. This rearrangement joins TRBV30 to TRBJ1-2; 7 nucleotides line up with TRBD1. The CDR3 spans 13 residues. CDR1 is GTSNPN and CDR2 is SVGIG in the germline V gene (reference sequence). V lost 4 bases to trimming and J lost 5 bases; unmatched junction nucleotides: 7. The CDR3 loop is CAWTSTGKYGYTF. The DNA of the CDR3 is TGTGCCTGGACCTCGACAGGGAAGTATGGCTACACCTTC.

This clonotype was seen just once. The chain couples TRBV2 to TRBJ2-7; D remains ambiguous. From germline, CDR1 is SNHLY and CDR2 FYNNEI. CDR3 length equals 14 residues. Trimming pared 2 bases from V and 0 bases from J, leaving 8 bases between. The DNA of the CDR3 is TGTGCCAGCAGTGAAACAGAGTACTCCTACGAGCAGTACTTC. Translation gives CASSETEYSYEQYF.

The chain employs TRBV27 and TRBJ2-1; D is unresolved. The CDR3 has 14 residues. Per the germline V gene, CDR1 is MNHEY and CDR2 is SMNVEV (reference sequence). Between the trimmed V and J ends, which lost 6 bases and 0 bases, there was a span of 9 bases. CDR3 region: CASRAVSSYNEQFF. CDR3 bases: TGTGCCAGCAGGGCTGTGAGCTCCTACAATGAGCAGTTCTTC.

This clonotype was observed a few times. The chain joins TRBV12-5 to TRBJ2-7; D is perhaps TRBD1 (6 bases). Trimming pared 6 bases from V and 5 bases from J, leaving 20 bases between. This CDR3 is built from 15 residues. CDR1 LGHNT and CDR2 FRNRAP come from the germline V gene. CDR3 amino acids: CASGPHPGDRNEQYF. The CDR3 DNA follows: TGTGCTAGTGGGCCCCACCCAGGGGATCGGAACGAGCAGTACTTC.

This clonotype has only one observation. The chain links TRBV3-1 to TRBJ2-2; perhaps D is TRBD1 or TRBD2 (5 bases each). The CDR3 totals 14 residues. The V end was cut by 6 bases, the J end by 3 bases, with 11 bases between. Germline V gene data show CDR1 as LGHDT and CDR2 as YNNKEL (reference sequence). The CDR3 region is CASRRGSDTGELFF. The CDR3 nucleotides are TGTGCCAGCAGGAGGGGTTCCGACACCGGGGAGCTGTTTTTT.

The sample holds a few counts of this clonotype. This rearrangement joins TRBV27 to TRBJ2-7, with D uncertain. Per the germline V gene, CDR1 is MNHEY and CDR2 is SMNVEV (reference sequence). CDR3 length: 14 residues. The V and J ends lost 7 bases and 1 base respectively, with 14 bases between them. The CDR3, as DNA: TGTGCCAGCATCTCCCGTGACGGATCCTACGAGCAGTACTTC. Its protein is CASISRDGSYEQYF.

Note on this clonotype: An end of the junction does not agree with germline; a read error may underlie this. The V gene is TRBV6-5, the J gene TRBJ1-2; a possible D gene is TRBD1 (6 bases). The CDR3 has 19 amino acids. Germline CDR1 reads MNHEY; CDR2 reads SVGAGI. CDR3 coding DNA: TGTGTCAGCAGTCATCCCATAGATGACTCGACAGGAATTAACTATGGCTACACCTTC. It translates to CVSSHPIDDSTGINYGYTF.

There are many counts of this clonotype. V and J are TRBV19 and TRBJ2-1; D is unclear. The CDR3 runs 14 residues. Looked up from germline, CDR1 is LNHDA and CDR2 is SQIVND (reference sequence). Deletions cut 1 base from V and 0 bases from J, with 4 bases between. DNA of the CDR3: TGTGCCAGTAGTATAGGCAGCTCCTACAATGAGCAGTTCTTC. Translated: CASSIGSSYNEQFF. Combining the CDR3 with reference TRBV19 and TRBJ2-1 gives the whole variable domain DGGITQSPKYLFRKEGQNVTLSCEQNLNHDAMYWYRQDPGQGLRLIYYSQIVNDFQKGDIAEGYSVSREKKESFPLTVTSAQKNPTAFYLCASSIGSSYNEQFFGPGTRLTVL.

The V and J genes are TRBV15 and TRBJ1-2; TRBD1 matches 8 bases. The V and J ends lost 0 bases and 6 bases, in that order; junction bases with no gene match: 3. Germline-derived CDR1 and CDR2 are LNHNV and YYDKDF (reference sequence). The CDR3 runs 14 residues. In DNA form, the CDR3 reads TGTGCCACCAGCAGAGATCGCAGGGGGCATGGCTACACCTTC. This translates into CATSRDRRGHGYTF.

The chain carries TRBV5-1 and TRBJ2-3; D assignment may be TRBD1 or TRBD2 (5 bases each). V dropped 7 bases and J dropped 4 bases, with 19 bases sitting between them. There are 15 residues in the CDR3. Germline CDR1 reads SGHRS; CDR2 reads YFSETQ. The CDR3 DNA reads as TGCGCCAGCGTTCAGGGTACAGTGGGAGCAGATACGCAGTATTTT. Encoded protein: CASVQGTVGADTQYF.

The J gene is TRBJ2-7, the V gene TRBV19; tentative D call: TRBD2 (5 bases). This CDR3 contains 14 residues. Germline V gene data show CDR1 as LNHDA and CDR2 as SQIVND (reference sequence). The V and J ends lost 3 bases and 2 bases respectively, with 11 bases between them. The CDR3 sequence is CASSISTGTYEQYF. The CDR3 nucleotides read TGTGCCAGTAGTATCTCAACGGGGACCTACGAGCAGTACTTC.

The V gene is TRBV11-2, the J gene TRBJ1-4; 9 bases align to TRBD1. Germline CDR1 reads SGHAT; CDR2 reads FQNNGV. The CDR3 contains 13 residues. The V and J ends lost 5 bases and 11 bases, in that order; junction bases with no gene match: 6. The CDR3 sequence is CASSKGTGKKLFF. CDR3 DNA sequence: TGTGCCAGCAGCAAAGGGACAGGGAAGAAACTGTTTTTT.

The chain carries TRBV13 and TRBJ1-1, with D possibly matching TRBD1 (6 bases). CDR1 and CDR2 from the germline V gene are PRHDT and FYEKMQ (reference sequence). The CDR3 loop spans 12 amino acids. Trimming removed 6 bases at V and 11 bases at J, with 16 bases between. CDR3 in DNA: TGTGCCAGCAGGGGGGACACCGCATGGGCTTTCTTT. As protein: CASRGDTAWAFF.

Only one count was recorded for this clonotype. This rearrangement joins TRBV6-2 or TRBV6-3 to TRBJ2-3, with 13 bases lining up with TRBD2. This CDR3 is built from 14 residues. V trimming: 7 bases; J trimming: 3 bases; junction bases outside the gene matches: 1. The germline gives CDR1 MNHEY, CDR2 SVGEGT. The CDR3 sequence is CASKGLAGTDTQYF. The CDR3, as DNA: TGTGCCAGCAAGGGACTAGCGGGGACAGATACGCAGTATTTT.

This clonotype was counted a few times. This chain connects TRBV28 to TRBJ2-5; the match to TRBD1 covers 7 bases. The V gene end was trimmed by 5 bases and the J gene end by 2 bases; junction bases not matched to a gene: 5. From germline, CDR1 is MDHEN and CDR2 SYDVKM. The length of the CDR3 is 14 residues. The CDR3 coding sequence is TGTGCCAGCAGTCCGACAGGGTGGCAAGAGACCCAGTACTTC. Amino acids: CASSPTGWQETQYF.

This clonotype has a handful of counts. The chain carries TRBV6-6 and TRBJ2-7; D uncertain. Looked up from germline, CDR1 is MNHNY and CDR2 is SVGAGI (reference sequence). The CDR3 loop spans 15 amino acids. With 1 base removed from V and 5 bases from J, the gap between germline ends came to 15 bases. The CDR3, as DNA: TGTGCCAGCAGTTACTTGACGGTAACCGGGCACGAGCAGTACTTC. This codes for CASSYLTVTGHEQYF.

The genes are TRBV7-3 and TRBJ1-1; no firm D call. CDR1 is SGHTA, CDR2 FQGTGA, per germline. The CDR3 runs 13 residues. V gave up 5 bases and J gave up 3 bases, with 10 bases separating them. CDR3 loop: CASSRNTYTEAFF. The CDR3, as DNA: TGTGCCAGCAGCCGCAATACCTACACTGAAGCTTTCTTT.

The CDR3 DNA reads TGTGCCAGTAATCAGGGAGGTTTAAGCTACGAGCAGTACTTC. Its translation is CASNQGGLSYEQYF. The gene calls are TRBV19 and TRBJ2-7; maybe TRBD2 (6 bases). The CDR3 spans 14 residues. Germline V gives CDR1 LNHDA, CDR2 SQIVND (reference sequence). With 7 bases removed from V and 3 bases from J, the gap between germline ends came to 16 bases.

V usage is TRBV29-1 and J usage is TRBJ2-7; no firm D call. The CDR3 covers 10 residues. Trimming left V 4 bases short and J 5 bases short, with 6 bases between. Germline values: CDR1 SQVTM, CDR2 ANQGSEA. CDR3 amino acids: CSVGVDEQYF. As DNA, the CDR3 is TGCAGCGTTGGAGTGGACGAGCAGTACTTC.

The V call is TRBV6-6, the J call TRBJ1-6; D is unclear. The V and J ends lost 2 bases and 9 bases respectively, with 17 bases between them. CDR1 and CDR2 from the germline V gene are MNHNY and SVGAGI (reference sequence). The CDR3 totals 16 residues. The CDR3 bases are TGTGCCAGCAGTTACCCGCAGGAGAGAGAATTTTCACCCCTCCACTTT. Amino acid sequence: CASSYPQEREFSPLHF.

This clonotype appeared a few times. The CDR3 coding sequence is TGTGCCAGTAGTATAGACAGCTCTGGGGCCAACGTCCTGACTTTC. This sequence encodes CASSIDSSGANVLTF. J is TRBJ2-6 and V is TRBV19; no clear D gene. This CDR3 has 15 residues. Germline lookup yields CDR1 LNHDA and CDR2 SQIVND (reference sequence). V was clipped by 0 bases and J by 0 bases, with 3 bases between them.

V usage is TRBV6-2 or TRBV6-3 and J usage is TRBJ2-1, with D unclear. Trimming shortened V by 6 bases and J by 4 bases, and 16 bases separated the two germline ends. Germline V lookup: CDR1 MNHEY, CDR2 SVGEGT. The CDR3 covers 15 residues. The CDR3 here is CASSPLGNSYNEQFF. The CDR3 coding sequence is TGTGCCAGCAGCCCCCTGGGGAACTCATACAATGAGCAGTTCTTC.

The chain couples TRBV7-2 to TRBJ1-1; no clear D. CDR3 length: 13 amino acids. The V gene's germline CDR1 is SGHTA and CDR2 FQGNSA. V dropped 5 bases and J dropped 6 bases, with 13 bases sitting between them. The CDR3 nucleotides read TGTGCCAGCAGCCCCATTATAAGACCTGAAGCTTTCTTT. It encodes CASSPIIRPEAFF.

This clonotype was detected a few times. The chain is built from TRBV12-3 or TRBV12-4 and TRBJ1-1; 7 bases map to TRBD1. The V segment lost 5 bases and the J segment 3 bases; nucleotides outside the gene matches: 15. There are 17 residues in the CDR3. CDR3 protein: CASSAQSGGQGDTEAFF. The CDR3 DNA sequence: TGTGCCAGCAGTGCTCAATCGGGGGGTCAGGGGGACACTGAAGCTTTCTTT.

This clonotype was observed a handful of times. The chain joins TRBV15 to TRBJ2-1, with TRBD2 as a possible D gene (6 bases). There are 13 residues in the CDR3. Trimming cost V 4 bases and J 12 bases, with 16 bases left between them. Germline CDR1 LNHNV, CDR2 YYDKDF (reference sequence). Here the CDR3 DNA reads TGTGCCACCAGCAAAGGGGACTCCAGCTGGCAGTTCTTC. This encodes CATSKGDSSWQFF. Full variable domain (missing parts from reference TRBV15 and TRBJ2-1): DAMVIQNPRYQVTQFGKPVTLSCSQTLNHNVMYWYQQKSSQAPKLLFHYYDKDFNNEADTPDNFQSRRPNTSFCFLDIRSPGLGDTAMYLCATSKGDSSWQFFGPGTRLTVL.

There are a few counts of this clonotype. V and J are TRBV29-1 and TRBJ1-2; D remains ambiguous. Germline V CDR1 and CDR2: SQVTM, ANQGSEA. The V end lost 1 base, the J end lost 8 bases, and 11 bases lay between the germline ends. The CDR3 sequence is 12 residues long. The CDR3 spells CSVEGRSRGYTF. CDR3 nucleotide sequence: TGCAGCGTTGAAGGGCGGAGCCGGGGCTACACCTTC.

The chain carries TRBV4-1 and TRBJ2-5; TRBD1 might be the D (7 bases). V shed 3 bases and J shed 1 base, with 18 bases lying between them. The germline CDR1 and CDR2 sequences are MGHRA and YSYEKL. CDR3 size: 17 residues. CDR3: CASSHDPAGGIQETQYF. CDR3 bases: TGCGCCAGCAGCCATGATCCGGCAGGGGGGATCCAAGAGACCCAGTACTTC.

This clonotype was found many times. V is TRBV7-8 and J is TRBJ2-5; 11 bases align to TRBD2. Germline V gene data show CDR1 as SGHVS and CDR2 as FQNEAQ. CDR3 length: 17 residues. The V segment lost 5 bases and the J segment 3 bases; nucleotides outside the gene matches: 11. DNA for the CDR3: TGTGCCAGCAGCCCCAAACGTCCGGGACTAGCGGAAGAGACCCAGTACTTC. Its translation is CASSPKRPGLAEETQYF.

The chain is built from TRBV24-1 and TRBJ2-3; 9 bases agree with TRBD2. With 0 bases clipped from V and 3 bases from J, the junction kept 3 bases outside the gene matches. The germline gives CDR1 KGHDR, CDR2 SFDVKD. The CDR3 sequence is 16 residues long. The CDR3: CATSDLSSGRTDTQYF. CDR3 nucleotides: TGTGCCACCAGTGATTTGAGTAGCGGGAGAACAGATACGCAGTATTTT.